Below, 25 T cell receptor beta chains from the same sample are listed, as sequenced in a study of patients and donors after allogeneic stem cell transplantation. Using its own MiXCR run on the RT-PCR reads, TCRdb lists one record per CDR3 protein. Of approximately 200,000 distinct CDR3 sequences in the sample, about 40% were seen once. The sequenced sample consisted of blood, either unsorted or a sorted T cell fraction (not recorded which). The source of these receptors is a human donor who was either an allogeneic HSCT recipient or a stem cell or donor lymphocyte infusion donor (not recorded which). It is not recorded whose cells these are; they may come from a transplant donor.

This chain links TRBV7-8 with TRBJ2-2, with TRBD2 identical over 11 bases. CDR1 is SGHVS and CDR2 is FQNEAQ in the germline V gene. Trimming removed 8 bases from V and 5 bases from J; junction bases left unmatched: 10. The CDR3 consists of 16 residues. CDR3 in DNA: TGTGCCAGCGCCCAACTTAGCGGGAGGGGGACCGGGGAGCTGTTTTTT. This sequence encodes CASAQLSGRGTGELFF.

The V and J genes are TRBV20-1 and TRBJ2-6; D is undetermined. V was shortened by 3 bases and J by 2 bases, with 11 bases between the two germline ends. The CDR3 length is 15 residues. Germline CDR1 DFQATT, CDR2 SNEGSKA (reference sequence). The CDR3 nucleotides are TGCAGTGCTAGTGCTAGACTTCCTGGGGCCAACGTCCTGACTTTC. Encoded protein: CSASARLPGANVLTF.

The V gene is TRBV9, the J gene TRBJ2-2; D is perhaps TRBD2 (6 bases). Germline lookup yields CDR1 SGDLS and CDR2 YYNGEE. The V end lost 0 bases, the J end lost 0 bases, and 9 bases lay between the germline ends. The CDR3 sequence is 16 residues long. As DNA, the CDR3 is TGTGCCAGCAGCGTAGGCGGGACTGCGAACACCGGGGAGCTGTTTTTT. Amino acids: CASSVGGTANTGELFF.

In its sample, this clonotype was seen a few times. Written as DNA, the CDR3 is TGTGCCACCAGTGATTTAACCAGCAATCAGCCCCAGCATTTT. It specifies CATSDLTSNQPQHF. The chain employs TRBV24-1 and TRBJ1-5; D gene unclear. The CDR3 is 14 amino acids. Germline CDR1 reads KGHDR; CDR2 reads SFDVKD. With 1 base removed from V and 1 base from J, the gap between germline ends came to 4 bases.

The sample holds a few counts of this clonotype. The CDR3 loop reads CAISDFAGGRNSPLHF. The CDR3 DNA follows: TGTGCCATCAGTGATTTCGCAGGGGGCAGGAATTCACCCCTCCACTTT. The gene calls are TRBV10-3 and TRBJ1-6; 8 bases match TRBD1. This CDR3 spans 16 amino acids. Germline values: CDR1 ENHRY, CDR2 SYGVKD. Trimming cost V 3 bases and J 7 bases; bases outside gene matches: 8.

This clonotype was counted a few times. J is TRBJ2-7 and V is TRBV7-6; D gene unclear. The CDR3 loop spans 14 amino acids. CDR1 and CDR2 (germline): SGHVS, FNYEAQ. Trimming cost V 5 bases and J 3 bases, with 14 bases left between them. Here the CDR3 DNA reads TGTGCCAGCAGCCCGCGGTTCCCTAGCTACGAGCAGTACTTC. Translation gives CASSPRFPSYEQYF.

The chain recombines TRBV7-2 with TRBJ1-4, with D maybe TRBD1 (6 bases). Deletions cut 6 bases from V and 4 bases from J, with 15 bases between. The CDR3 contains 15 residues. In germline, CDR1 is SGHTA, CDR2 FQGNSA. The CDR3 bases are TGTGCCAGCAGTGGAGGGGGGACCGTTAATGAAAAACTGTTTTTT. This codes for CASSGGGTVNEKLFF.

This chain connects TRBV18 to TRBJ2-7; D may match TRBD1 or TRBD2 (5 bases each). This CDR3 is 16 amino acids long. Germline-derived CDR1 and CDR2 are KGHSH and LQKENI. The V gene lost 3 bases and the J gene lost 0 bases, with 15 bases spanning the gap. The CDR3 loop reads CASSPLPGPASYEQYF. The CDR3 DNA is TGTGCCAGCTCACCTTTACCGGGACCGGCCTCCTACGAGCAGTACTTC.

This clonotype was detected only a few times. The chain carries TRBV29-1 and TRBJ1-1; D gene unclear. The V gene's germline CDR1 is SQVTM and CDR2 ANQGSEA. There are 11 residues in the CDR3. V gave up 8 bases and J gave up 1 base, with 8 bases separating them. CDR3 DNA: TGCAGCTGGAACAGGAACACTGAAGCTTTCTTT. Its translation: CSWNRNTEAFF.

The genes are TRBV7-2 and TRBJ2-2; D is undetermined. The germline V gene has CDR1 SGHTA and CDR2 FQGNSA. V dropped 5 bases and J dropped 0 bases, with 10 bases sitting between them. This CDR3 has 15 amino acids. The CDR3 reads CASSPRAPNTGELFF. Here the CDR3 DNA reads TGTGCCAGCAGCCCCCGGGCCCCGAACACCGGGGAGCTGTTTTTT.

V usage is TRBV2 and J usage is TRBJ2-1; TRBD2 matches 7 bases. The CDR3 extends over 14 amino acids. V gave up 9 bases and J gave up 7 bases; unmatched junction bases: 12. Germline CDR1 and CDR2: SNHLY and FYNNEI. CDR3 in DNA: TGTGCCAGTCTTTCGCGGGAGAGGTGGAATGAGCAGTTCTTC. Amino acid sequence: CASLSRERWNEQFF.

The CDR3: CASSYSEDPVGYTF. CDR3 bases: TGTGCCAGCAGTTACTCCGAGGATCCAGTTGGCTACACCTTC. The V and J genes are TRBV6-2 or TRBV6-3 and TRBJ1-2; D gene unclear. This CDR3 spans 14 amino acids. Trimming left V 0 bases short and J 7 bases short, with 12 bases between. The germline V gene encodes CDR1 MNHEY and CDR2 SVGEGT.

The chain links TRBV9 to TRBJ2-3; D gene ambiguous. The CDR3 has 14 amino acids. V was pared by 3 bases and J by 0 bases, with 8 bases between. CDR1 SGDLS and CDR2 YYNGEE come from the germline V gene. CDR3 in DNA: TGTGCCAGCAGCGGAACAGTTAGCACAGATACGCAGTATTTT. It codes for CASSGTVSTDTQYF.

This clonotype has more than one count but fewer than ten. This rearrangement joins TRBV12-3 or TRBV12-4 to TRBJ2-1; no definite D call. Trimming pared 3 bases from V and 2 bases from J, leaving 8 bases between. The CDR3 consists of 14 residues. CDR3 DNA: TGTGCCAGCAGTTTTGTTAGGGCCTACAATGAGCAGTTCTTC. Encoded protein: CASSFVRAYNEQFF.

In DNA form, the CDR3 reads TGTGCCAGCAGTTCCCTCGGGACAAAAGAAGCGGATACGCAGTATTTT. This translates into CASSSLGTKEADTQYF. The V and J genes are TRBV28 and TRBJ2-3; possible D gene TRBD1, 6 bases. V lost 4 bases and J 6 bases, leaving 20 bases between the germline ends. This CDR3 region has 16 residues. In germline, CDR1 is MDHEN, CDR2 SYDVKM.

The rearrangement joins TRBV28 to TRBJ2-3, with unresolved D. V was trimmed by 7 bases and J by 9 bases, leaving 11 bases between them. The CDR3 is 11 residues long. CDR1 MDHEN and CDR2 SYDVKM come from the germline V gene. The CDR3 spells CASTTEGTQYF. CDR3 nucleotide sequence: TGTGCCAGCACGACGGAAGGGACGCAGTATTTT. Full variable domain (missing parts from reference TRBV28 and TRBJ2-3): DVKVTQSSRYLVKRTGEKVFLECVQDMDHENMFWYRQDPGLGLRLIYFSYDVKMKEKGDIPEGYSVSREKKERFSLILESASTNQTSMYLCASTTEGTQYFGPGTRLTVL.

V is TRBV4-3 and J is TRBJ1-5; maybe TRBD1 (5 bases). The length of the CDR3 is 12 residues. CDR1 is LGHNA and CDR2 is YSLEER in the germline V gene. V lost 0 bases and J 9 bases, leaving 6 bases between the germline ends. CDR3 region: CASSQDRGPQHF. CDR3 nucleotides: TGCGCCAGCAGCCAAGATAGGGGGCCCCAGCATTTT.

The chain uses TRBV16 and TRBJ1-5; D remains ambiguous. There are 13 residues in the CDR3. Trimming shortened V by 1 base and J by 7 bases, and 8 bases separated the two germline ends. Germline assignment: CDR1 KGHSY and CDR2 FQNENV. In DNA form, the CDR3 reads TGTGCCAGCAGCCAATGGGTGTCACAGCCCCAGCATTTT. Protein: CASSQWVSQPQHF.

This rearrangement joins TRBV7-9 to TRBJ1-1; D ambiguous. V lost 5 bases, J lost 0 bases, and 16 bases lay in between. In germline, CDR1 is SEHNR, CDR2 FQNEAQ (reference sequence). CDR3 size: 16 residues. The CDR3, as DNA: TGTGCCAGCAGCGATTCAGGAATTCCATTGAACACTGAAGCTTTCTTT. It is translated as CASSDSGIPLNTEAFF. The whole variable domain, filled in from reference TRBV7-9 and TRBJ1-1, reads DTGVSQNPRHKITKRGQNVTFRCDPISEHNRLYWYRQTLGQGPEFLTYFQNEAQLEKSRLLSDRFSAERPKGSFSTLEIQRTEQGDSAMYLCASSDSGIPLNTEAFFGQGTRLTVV.

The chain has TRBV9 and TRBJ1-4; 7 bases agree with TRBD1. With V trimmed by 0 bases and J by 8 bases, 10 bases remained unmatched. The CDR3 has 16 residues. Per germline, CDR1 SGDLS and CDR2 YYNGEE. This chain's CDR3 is CASSVAAGGQNEKLFF. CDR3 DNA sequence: TGTGCCAGCAGCGTAGCGGCAGGGGGTCAAAACGAAAAACTGTTTTTT.

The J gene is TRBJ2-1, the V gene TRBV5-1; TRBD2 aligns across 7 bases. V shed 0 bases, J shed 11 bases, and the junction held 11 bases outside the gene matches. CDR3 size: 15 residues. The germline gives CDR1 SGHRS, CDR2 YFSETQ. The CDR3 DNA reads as TGCGCCAGCAGCTTGGAACCGGGGCGGGAGCAAAAGCAGTTCTTC. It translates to CASSLEPGREQKQFF.

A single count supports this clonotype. DNA for the CDR3: TGTGCCAGCAGTCCGCCCCTACTAGCGGGAGGGCCTAATGAGCAGTTCTTC. Translating gives CASSPPLLAGGPNEQFF. The J gene is TRBJ2-1, the V gene TRBV28, with 13 bases fitting TRBD2. Germline trimming cut 5 bases from V and 7 bases from J; bases unmatched to any gene: 11. CDR1 and CDR2 from the germline V gene are MDHEN and SYDVKM. The length of the CDR3 is 17 residues.

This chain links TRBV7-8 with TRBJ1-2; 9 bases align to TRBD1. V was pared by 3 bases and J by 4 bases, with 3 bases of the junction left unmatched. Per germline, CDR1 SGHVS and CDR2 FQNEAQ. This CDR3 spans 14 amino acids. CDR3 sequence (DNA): TGTGCCAGCAGCTTCCGGGACAGGGTCTATGGCTACACCTTC. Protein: CASSFRDRVYGYTF. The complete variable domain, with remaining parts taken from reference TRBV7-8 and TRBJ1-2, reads GAGVSQSPRYKVAKRGQDVALRCDPISGHVSLFWYQQALGQGPEFLTYFQNEAQLDKSGLPSDRFFAERPEGSVSTLKIQRTQQEDSAVYLCASSFRDRVYGYTFGSGTRLTVV.

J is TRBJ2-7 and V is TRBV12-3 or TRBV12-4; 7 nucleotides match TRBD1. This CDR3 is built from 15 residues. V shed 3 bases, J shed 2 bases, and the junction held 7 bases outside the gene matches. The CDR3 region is CASSFIPDRTYEQYF. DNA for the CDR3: TGTGCCAGCAGTTTTATCCCGGACAGGACCTACGAGCAGTACTTC.

The CDR3 sequence is CASSYPSTSGPYNEQFF. The CDR3 nucleotides read TGTGCCAGCAGTTACCCCTCAACTAGCGGTCCCTACAATGAGCAGTTCTTC. The V and J genes are TRBV6-2 or TRBV6-3 and TRBJ2-1, with 8 bases that match TRBD2. Germline CDR1 is MNHEY and CDR2 is SVGEGT. This CDR3 region has 17 residues. Trimming took 2 bases from V and 2 from J; bases not matched to a gene: 8.